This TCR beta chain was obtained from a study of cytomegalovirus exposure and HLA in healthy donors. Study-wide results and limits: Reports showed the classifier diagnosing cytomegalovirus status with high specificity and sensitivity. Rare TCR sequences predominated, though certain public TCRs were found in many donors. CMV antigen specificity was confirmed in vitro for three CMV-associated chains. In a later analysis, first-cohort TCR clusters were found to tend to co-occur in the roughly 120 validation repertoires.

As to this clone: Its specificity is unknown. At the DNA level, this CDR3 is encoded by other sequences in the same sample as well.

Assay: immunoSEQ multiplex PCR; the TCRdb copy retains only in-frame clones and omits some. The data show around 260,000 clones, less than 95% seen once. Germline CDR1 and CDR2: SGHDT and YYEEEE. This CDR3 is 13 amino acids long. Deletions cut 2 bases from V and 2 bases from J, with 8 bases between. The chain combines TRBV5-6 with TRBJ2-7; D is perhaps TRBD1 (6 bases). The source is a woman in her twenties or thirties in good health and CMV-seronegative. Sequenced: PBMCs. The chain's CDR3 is CASSLTGPYEQYF. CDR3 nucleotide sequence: TGTGCCAGCAGCTTAACAGGGCCCTACGAGCAGTACTTC.